This TCR beta chain was retrieved from a study of CD4 and CD8 cells across lung adenocarcinoma regions. Germline CDR1 is SGHTA and CDR2 is FQGNSA. CDR3 length equals 16 residues. Localized lung adenocarcinoma, a non-small cell lung cancer, affected the donors. TCRdb called the PCR reads again in MiXCR, with one record for every CDR3 protein. The data hold tens of thousands of distinct CDR3 sequences, with 50% observed a single time. The clonotype originates from a male donor with lung adenocarcinoma. The CD4 and CD8 labels of this study may be unreliable. This chain links TRBV7-2 with TRBJ2-3; 8 bases fit TRBD2. The DNA end lines up better with TRBJ2-7; the J call may be wrong. Input material: CD8+ T cells from the center of a lung tumor. The CDR3 nucleotides read TGTGCCAGCAGCCCGACGGGAGGGGGGGCGCATAATGAGCAGTACTTC. As protein: CASSPTGGGAHNEQYF.